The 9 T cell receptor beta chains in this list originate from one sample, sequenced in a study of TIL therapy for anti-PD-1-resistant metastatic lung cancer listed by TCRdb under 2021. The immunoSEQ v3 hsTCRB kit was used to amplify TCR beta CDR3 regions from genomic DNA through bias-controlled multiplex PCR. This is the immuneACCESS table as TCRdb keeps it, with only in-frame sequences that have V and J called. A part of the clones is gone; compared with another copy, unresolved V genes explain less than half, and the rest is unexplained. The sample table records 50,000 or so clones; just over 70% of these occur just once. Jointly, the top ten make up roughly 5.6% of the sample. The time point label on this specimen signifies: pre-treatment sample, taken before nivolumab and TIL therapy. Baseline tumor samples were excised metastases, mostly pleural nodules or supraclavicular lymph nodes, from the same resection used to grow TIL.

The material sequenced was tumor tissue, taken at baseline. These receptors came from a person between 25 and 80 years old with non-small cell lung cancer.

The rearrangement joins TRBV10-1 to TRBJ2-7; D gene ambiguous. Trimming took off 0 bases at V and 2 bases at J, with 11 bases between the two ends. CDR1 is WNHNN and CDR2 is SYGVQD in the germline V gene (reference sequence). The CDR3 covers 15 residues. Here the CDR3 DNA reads TGCGCCAGCAGTGAGTCGAACACGGGTACCTACGAGCAGTACTTC. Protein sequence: CASSESNTGTYEQYF.

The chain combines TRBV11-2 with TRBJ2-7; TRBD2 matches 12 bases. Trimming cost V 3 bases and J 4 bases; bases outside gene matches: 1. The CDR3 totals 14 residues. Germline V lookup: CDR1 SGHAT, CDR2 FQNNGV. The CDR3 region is CASSLTSGGYEQYF. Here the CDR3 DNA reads TGTGCCAGCAGCTTGACTAGCGGGGGATACGAGCAGTACTTC. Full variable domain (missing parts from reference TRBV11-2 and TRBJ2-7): EAGVAQSPRYKIIEKRQSVAFWCNPISGHATLYWYQQILGQGPKLLIQFQNNGVVDDSQLPKDRFSAERLKGVDSTLKIQPAKLEDSAVYLCASSLTSGGYEQYFGPGTRLTVT.

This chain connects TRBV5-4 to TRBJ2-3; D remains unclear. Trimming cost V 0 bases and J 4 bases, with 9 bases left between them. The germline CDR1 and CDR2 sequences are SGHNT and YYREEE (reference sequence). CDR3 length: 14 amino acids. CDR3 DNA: TGTGCCAGCAGCTTGGATAGTACAGCAGATACGCAGTATTTT. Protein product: CASSLDSTADTQYF.

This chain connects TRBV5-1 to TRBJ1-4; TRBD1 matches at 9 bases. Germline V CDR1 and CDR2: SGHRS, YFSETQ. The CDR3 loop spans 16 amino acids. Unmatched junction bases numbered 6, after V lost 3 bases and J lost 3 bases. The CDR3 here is CASSSTGQGSNEKLFF. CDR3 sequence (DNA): TGCGCCAGCAGCTCTACCGGACAGGGGTCTAATGAAAAACTGTTTTTT.

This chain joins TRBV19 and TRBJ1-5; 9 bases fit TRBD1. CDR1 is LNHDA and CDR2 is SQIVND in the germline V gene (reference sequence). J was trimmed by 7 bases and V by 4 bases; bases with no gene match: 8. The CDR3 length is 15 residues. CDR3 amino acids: CASSTGQGRGQPQHF. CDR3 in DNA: TGTGCCAGTAGTACCGGACAGGGGCGAGGGCAGCCCCAGCATTTT. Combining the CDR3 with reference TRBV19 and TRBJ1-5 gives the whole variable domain DGGITQSPKYLFRKEGQNVTLSCEQNLNHDAMYWYRQDPGQGLRLIYYSQIVNDFQKGDIAEGYSVSREKKESFPLTVTSAQKNPTAFYLCASSTGQGRGQPQHFGDGTRLSIL.

CDR3 DNA sequence: TGCGCCAGCAGCTTGGAGGGGACTAGAGTCGGAAATGAGCAGTTCTTC. It encodes CASSLEGTRVGNEQFF. The chain joins TRBV5-1 to TRBJ2-1; 8 bases are a match to TRBD2. The CDR3 extends over 16 amino acids. Trimming took 0 bases from V and 7 from J; bases not matched to a gene: 9. Germline CDR1 SGHRS, CDR2 YFSETQ.

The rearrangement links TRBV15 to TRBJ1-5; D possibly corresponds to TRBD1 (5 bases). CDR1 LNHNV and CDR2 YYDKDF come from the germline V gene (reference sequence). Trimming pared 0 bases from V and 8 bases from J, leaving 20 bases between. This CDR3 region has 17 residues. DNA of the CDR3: TGTGCCACCAGCAGAGATCGGCAGGGCCTACGTAGGGAGCCCCAGCATTTT. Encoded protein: CATSRDRQGLRREPQHF.

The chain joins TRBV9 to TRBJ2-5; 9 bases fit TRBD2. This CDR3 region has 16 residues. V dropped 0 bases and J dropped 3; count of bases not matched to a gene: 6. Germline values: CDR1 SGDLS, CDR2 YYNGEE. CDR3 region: CASSVGASGVKETQYF. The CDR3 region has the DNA TGTGCCAGCAGCGTAGGGGCTAGCGGGGTAAAAGAGACCCAGTACTTC.

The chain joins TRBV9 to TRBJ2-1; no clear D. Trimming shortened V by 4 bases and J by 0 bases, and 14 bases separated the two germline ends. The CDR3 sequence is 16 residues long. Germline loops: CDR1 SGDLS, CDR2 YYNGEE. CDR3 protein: CASSPLGESSYNEQFF. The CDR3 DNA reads TGTGCCAGCAGCCCGCTAGGTGAGAGCTCCTACAATGAGCAGTTCTTC.